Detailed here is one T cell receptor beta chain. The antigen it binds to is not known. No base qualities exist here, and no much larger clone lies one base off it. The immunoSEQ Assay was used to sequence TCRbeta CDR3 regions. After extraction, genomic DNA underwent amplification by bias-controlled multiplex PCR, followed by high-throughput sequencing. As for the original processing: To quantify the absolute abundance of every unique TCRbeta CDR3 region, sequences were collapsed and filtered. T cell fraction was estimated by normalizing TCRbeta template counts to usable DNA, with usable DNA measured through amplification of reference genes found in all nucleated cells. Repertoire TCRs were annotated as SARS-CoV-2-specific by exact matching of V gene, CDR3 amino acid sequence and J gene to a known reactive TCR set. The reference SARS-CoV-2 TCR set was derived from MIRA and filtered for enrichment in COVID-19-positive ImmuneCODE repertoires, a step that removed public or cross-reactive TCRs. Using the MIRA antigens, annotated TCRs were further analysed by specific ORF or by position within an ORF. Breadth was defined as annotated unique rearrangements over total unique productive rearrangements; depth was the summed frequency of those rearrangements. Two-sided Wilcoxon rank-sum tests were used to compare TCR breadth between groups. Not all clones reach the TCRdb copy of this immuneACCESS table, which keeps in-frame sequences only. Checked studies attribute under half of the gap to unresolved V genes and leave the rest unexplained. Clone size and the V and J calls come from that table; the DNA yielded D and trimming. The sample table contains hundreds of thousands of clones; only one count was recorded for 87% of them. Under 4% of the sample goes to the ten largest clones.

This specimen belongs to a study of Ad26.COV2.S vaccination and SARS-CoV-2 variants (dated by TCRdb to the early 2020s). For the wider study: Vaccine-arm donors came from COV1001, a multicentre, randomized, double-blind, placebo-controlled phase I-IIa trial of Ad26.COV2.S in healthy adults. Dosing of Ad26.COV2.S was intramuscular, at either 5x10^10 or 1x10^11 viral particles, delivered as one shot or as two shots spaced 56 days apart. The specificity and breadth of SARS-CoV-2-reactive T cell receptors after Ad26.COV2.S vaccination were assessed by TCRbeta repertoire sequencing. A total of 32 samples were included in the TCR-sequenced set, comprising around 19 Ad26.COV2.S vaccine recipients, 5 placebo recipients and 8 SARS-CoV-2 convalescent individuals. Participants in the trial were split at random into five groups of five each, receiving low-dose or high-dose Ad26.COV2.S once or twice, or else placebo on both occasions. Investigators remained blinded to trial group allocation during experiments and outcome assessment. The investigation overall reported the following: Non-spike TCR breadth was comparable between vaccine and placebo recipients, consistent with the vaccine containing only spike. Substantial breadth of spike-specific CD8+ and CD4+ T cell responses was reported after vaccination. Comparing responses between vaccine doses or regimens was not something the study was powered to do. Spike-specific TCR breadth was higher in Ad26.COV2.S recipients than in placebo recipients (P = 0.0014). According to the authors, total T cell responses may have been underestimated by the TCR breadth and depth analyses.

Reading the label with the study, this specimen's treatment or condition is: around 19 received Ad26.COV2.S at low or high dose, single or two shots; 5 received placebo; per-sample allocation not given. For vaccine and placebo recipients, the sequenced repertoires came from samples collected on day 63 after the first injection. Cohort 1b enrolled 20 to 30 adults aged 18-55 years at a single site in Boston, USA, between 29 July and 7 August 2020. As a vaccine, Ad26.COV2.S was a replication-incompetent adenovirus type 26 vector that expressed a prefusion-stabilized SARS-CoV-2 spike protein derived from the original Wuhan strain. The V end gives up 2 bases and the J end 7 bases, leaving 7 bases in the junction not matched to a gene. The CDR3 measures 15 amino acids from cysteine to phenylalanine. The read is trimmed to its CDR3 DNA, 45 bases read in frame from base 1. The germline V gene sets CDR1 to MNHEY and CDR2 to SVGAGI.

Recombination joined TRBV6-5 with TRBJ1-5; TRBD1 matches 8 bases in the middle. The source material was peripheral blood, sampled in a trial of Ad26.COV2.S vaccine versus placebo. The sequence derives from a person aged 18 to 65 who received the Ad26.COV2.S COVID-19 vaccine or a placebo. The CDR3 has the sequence CASSYARGLGQPQHF. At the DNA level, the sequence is TGTGCCAGCAGTTACGCCAGGGGGCTAGGGCAGCCCCAGCATTTT.